This TCR beta chain came from a study of T cell responses to AZD1222 COVID-19 vaccine. Germline loops: CDR1 SGDLS, CDR2 YYNGEE. Trimming took off 0 bases at V and 0 bases at J, with 9 bases between the two ends. This CDR3 is 15 amino acids long. The study's findings and limits: Samples come after the peak T cell response, not at day 14.

The repertoire was sequenced with immunoSEQ multiplex PCR; TCRdb's copy has only in-frame clones and lacks some. The sample lists 100,000 to 150,000 clones; roughly 84% were seen once. Details on this clone: What it binds is not known.

The receptor was derived from an adult who received the AZD1222 COVID-19 vaccine. The sequenced sample was peripheral blood, obtained 28 days after the second AZD1222 dose. This sequence joins TRBV9 and TRBJ1-1, with D tentatively TRBD1 (5 bases). The CDR3 nucleotides read TGTGCCAGCAGCGTAGCGGGGGGGATGAACACTGAAGCTTTCTTT. It translates to CASSVAGGMNTEAFF.